The 6 T cell receptor beta chains below come from one sample, sequenced in a study of blood T cells in healthy people across ages. Next came a second PCR, run for about 6 to 12 cycles, which used a sample-barcoded 5' primer along with a J-beta primer mix. TCRdb redid the calling of the 5' RACE reads with MiXCR, one entry per CDR3 protein. The data show fewer than 900,000 distinct CDR3 sequences, around 40% seen once. The source material was blood. The receptors derive from an older woman in good health.

This clonotype was seen only once. The chain is built from TRBV20-1 and TRBJ2-7; 13 nucleotides agree with TRBD2. This CDR3 contains 16 residues. CDR1 and CDR2 (germline): DFQATT, SNEGSKA (reference sequence). The ends lost 2 bases at V and 2 bases at J; junction bases unmatched: 6. The CDR3 sequence: CSARKGTSGEAYEQYF. Written as DNA, the CDR3 is TGCAGTGCTAGAAAAGGGACTAGCGGGGAAGCCTACGAGCAGTACTTC.

The CDR3 spells CATSSPGQDGTEAFF. The CDR3 nucleotides are TGTGCCACCAGCTCCCCGGGACAGGACGGCACTGAAGCTTTCTTT. The genes are TRBV15 and TRBJ1-1; 8 bases fit TRBD1. J was trimmed by 4 bases and V by 5 bases; bases with no gene match: 9. The CDR3 sequence is 15 residues long. Looked up from germline, CDR1 is LNHNV and CDR2 is YYDKDF (reference sequence).

V usage is TRBV20-1 and J usage is TRBJ2-5, with 9 bases matching TRBD2. The CDR3 has 14 residues. CDR1 DFQATT and CDR2 SNEGSKA come from the germline V gene (reference sequence). The ends lost 5 bases at V and 11 bases at J; junction bases unmatched: 15. The CDR3 sequence: CSAPGGSGGGEQYF. In DNA form, the CDR3 reads TGCAGTGCTCCGGGAGGTAGCGGGGGTGGAGAGCAGTACTTC.

The chain uses TRBV25-1 and TRBJ2-2; TRBD1 matches at 8 bases. Unmatched junction bases numbered 2, after V lost 4 bases and J lost 1 base. In germline, CDR1 is MGHDK, CDR2 SYGVNS. The CDR3 covers 15 residues. CDR3 sequence (DNA): TGTGCCAGCAGTGGGACAGGGAGGAACACCGGGGAGCTGTTTTTT. It yields the protein CASSGTGRNTGELFF.

A word on this clonotype: Just one base apart from a much larger clone, this may be a read error. This sequence joins TRBV5-1 and TRBJ2-1; 10 nucleotides match TRBD2. CDR1 is SGHRS, CDR2 YFSETQ, per germline. The CDR3 has 14 residues. The CDR3 region has the DNA TGCGCCAGCAGCTTTCTAGCGGGGGACAATGGGCAGTTCTTC. Its protein is CASSFLAGDNGQFF.

V and J are TRBV27 and TRBJ2-7, with no clear D. The germline V and J ends were trimmed by 4 bases and 0 bases, with 10 bases remaining between them. The CDR3 is made up of 14 amino acids. Per germline, CDR1 MNHEY and CDR2 SMNVEV (reference sequence). The CDR3 reads CASSSCSGSYEQYF. The DNA for the CDR3 is TGTGCCAGCAGTTCCTGCAGTGGCTCCTACGAGCAGTACTTC.